This entry concerns a single T cell receptor (beta chain). The CDR3 totals 15 residues. Trimming shortened V by 4 bases and J by 4 bases, and 13 bases separated the two germline ends. Per germline, CDR1 LGHDT and CDR2 YNNKEL (reference sequence). This sample was included in a study of blood T cell repertoires in COVID-19. As for the study in general: Collection of acute and convalescent COVID-19 samples took place in the United States, Italy and Spain. T cells, B-cell-depleted T cells, or PBMCs provided the cDNA or gDNA that served as material.

Authors' processing steps: Estimation of nucleated cell counts relied on the amplification of reference gene primers. Profiled with immunoSEQ multiplex PCR; TCRdb holds only in-frame clones, not every one. That table supplies the V and J calls and clone size; D and trimming were determined from the DNA. The repertoire consists of under 200,000 clones, with around 89% occurring once and the leading ten covering around 5.8%. The receptor comes from a man in his forties or fifties with active or convalescent COVID-19. The chain recombines TRBV3-1 (or the pseudogene TRBV3-2) with TRBJ2-2; maybe TRBD2 (5 bases). Sequencing used peripheral blood. CDR3 region: CASSRSSGGTGELFF. The CDR3 DNA is TGTGCCAGCAGCCGGTCCTCAGGAGGCACCGGGGAGCTGTTTTTT.